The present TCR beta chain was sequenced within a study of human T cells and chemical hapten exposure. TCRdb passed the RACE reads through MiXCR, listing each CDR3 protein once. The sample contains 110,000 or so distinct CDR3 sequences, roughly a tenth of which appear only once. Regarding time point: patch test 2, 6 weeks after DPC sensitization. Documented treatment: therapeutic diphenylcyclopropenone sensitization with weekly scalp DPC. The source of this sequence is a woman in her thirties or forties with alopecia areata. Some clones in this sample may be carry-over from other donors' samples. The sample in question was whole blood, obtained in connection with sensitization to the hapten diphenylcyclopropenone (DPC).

CDR3 sequence (DNA): TGCAGCGCCTTTCCGGGAGAAAATGAAAAACTGTTTTTT. It yields the protein CSAFPGENEKLFF. V is TRBV29-1 and J is TRBJ1-4; the D is unclear. Germline assignment: CDR1 SQVTM and CDR2 ANQGSEA. CDR3 size: 13 residues. V shed 7 bases and J shed 5 bases, with 14 bases lying between them.